A selection of T cell receptor beta chains follows, all from one sample in a study of beta chain features in type 1 diabetes. Profiled with immunoSEQ multiplex PCR; TCRdb holds only in-frame clones, not every one. The table shows about 260,000 clones, with roughly 20% occurring only once. Sample: naive CD4+ T cells from blood. All receptors come from a woman between 35 and 50 years old with type 1 diabetes. Both conserved end residues are part of each CDR3. The D gene is left open where the match is weak. The size entry is marked missing in some rows and otherwise reads once, few, many or a size class.

j_call d_call v_call clone_size cdr3_nt cdr3_aa
TRBJ2-2 NA TRBV28 few TGTGCCAGCAGACCCGGGGATCCCGGGGAGCTGTTTTTT CASRPGDPGELFF
TRBJ2-1 TRBD1 TRBV7-2 few TGTGCCAGCAGCTTAGCAGGGGGCGATGAGCAGTTCTTC CASSLAGGDEQFF
TRBJ2-5 TRBD1 TRBV6-1 few TGTGCCAGCACTCCTTGGGACAGGGAAGAGACCCAGTACTTC CASTPWDREETQYF
TRBJ1-1 TRBD1 TRBV11-2 NA TGTGCCAGCAGTCCGCGAATGGGACAGGAGAACACTGAAGCTTTCTTT CASSPRMGQENTEAFF
TRBJ1-5 NA TRBV18 few TGTGCCAGCTGCCTTGTGGCAGATAATCAGCCCCAGCATTTT CASCLVADNQPQHF
TRBJ2-3 TRBD2 TRBV5-4 NA TGTGCCAGCAGCCCGGTAATGACGGGAGGGCCCGGAGATACGCAGTATTTT CASSPVMTGGPGDTQYF
TRBJ1-4 NA TRBV28 few TGTGCCAGCAACGCTGAAGGGGGAGGGGAAAAACTGTTTTTT CASNAEGGGEKLFF
TRBJ2-7 NA TRBV6-5 NA TGTGCCAGCCTTCAGGGTGGGAAGCAGTACTTC CASLQGGKQYF
TRBJ1-1 TRBD1 TRBV29-1 few TGCAGCGTTGCTGACAGGGGTGAGTGGACTGAAGCTTTCTTT CSVADRGEWTEAFF
TRBJ2-5 NA TRBV7-2 few TGTGCCAGCAGCTGGGACTCGGGGGTGGCAGAGACCCAGTACTTC CASSWDSGVAETQYF
TRBJ1-1 NA TRBV7-2 few TGTGCCAGCAGCTCAACAATGAACACTGAAGCTTTCTTT CASSSTMNTEAFF
TRBJ2-1 TRBD2 TRBV7-9 NA TGTGCCAGCAGCTCAAGCGGGATAGAGGAGCAGTTCTTC CASSSSGIEEQFF
TRBJ2-7 NA TRBV7-2 NA TGTGCCAGCAGCTCTCCCAGACTCTACGAGCAGTACTTC CASSSPRLYEQYF
TRBJ2-5 NA TRBV9 few TGTGCCAGCAGCGCCCTTCGCGGCCGAGAGACCCAGTACTTC CASSALRGRETQYF
TRBJ1-1 NA TRBV30 NA TGTGCCTGGAAAGGACTCAGCCCGAACACTGAAGCTTTCTTT CAWKGLSPNTEAFF
TRBJ2-1 NA TRBV28 few TGTGCCAGCAGCGGGAGTTTTGAGCAGTTCTTC CASSGSFEQFF
TRBJ2-7 NA TRBV9 NA TGTGCCAGCAGTGCCGGTAAGGGGTTGTCCTACGAGCAGTACTTC CASSAGKGLSYEQYF
TRBJ2-7 TRBD2 TRBV28 NA TGTGCCAGCCGCCCGGGGGGACGGGCCTACGAGCAGTACTTC CASRPGGRAYEQYF
TRBJ2-7 NA TRBV5-6 few TGTGCCAGCAGCTTTGCAGGTACCTACGAGCAGTACTTC CASSFAGTYEQYF
TRBJ2-1 NA TRBV28 NA TGTGCCAGCAACAACCTTTACCGGCGGGATGAGCAGTTCTTC CASNNLYRRDEQFF
TRBJ1-2 NA TRBV19 once TGTGCCAGTAGTATCTCCCTCTATGGCTACACCTTC CASSISLYGYTF
TRBJ1-2 NA TRBV18 NA TGTGCCAGCTCACCGAGTAACGAGGGGGAGACTGGCTACACCTTC CASSPSNEGETGYTF
TRBJ1-3 NA TRBV9 NA TGTGCCAGCAGCGTAGAGAACAGCTACACCATATATTTT CASSVENSYTIYF
TRBJ2-2 NA TRBV4-3 NA TGCGCCAGCAGCCGAGGCGGGGAGCTGTTTTTT CASSRGGELFF
TRBJ2-1 TRBD2 TRBV28 few TGTGCCAGCCTCCCCCTAGCGGCTCGTAATGAGCAGTTCTTC CASLPLAARNEQFF
TRBJ2-1 TRBD1 TRBV7-3 NA TGTGCCAGCAGCTCTTCGGGACAGGGATGGGCGTCCTACAATGAGCAGTTCTTC CASSSSGQGWASYNEQFF
TRBJ1-2 NA TRBV7-3 NA TGTGCCAGCAGCTCTTCAGGAAACCTTAACTATGGCTACACCTTC CASSSSGNLNYGYTF
TRBJ1-2 NA TRBV2 few TGTGCCAGCAGTGAGCAGGGATTCGCCGGCTACACCTTC CASSEQGFAGYTF
TRBJ2-5 NA TRBV4-3 few TGCGCCAGCAGCCAAGAAGGGGGAGAGACCCAGTACTTC CASSQEGGETQYF
TRBJ1-3 NA TRBV25-1 NA TGTGCCAGCACGCGAGGAAACACCATATATTTT CASTRGNTIYF
TRBJ2-1 TRBD2 TRBV15 NA TGTGCCACCAGCAGAACATCTAGCGGTGTCTACAATGAGCAGTTCTTC CATSRTSSGVYNEQFF
TRBJ1-1 NA TRBV7-2 NA TGTGCCAGCAGCTTACAGTTTGAAGCTTTCTTT CASSLQFEAFF
TRBJ2-3 TRBD2 TRBV7-2 few TGTGCCAGCAGCTTGTTGCGGGGGGGGTCAGATACGCAGTATTTT CASSLLRGGSDTQYF
TRBJ2-5 TRBD2 TRBV29-1 NA TGCAGCGTTATTCTAGCTAGCGGGGGCCGAGGGGGACGGGAGACCCAGTACTTC CSVILASGGRGGRETQYF
TRBJ2-2 NA TRBV4-2 NA TGTGCCAGCAGCGACGATGGGTCCCGGGACACCGGGGAGCTGTTTTTT CASSDDGSRDTGELFF